Listed below are T cell receptor beta chains from one sample, sequenced in a study of beta chain features in type 1 diabetes. The assay was immunoSEQ multiplex PCR, and TCRdb's table has in-frame clones only and misses some. The table records about 620,000 clones, around 16% of them present only once. The sample consisted of naive CD4+ T cells from blood. The receptors originated from a man between 18 and 35 years old in good health. The CDR3 runs from the conserved cysteine through the conserved F or W. D genes are given only for firm matches. Clone size is shown for a subset of rows, as once, few, many or a class of expanded clone.

cdr3_aa: CASSLRLRPYEQYF
cdr3_nt: TGTGCCAGCAGTCTAAGACTACGACCGTACGAGCAGTACTTC
v_call: TRBV6-5
d_call: -
j_call: TRBJ2-7
clone_size: -

cdr3_aa: CASSLPQGPYEQYF
cdr3_nt: TGTGCCAGCAGCTTACCTCAGGGACCCTACGAGCAGTACTTC
v_call: TRBV7-9
d_call: -
j_call: TRBJ2-7
clone_size: -

cdr3_aa: CASSVGVRTEAFF
cdr3_nt: TGTGCCAGCTCTGTGGGGGTCCGCACTGAAGCTTTCTTT
v_call: TRBV5-6
d_call: -
j_call: TRBJ1-1
clone_size: -

cdr3_aa: CASSLWAREDEQYF
cdr3_nt: TGTGCCAGCAGCTTATGGGCCAGGGAGGACGAGCAGTACTTC
v_call: TRBV7-2
d_call: -
j_call: TRBJ2-7
clone_size: few

cdr3_aa: CASRRVSGELFF
cdr3_nt: TGTGCCAGCAGGCGGGTTTCCGGGGAGCTGTTTTTT
v_call: TRBV6-1
d_call: -
j_call: TRBJ2-2
clone_size: few

cdr3_aa: CASSYSNTQYF
cdr3_nt: TGTGCCAGCAGTTACTCGAATACGCAGTATTTT
v_call: TRBV6-5
d_call: -
j_call: TRBJ2-3
clone_size: -

cdr3_aa: CASSLGAGPNQPQHF
cdr3_nt: TGTGCCAGCAGCTTAGGAGCGGGTCCCAATCAGCCCCAGCATTTT
v_call: TRBV7-2
d_call: -
j_call: TRBJ1-5
clone_size: -

cdr3_aa: CASSNTSGSRKYF
cdr3_nt: TGTGCCAGCAGCAACACTAGCGGGAGTCGAAAGTACTTC
v_call: TRBV7-2
d_call: TRBD2
j_call: TRBJ2-7
clone_size: -

cdr3_aa: CASSDTPDTQYF
cdr3_nt: TGTGCCAGCAGCGACACTCCAGATACGCAGTATTTT
v_call: TRBV5-6
d_call: -
j_call: TRBJ2-3
clone_size: -

cdr3_aa: CSALDRAQETQYF
cdr3_nt: TGCAGCGCCCTGGACAGGGCTCAAGAGACCCAGTACTTC
v_call: TRBV29-1
d_call: TRBD1
j_call: TRBJ2-5
clone_size: few

cdr3_aa: CASSLSGLGSLQGAQYF
cdr3_nt: TGTGCCAGCAGCTTGAGTGGATTGGGCAGCCTCCAGGGGGCCCAGTACTTC
v_call: TRBV5-4
d_call: TRBD1
j_call: TRBJ2-5
clone_size: few

cdr3_aa: CASSLEVAGGSETQYF
cdr3_nt: TGTGCCAGCAGCTTAGAAGTAGCGGGGGGTTCAGAGACCCAGTACTTC
v_call: TRBV7-6
d_call: TRBD2
j_call: TRBJ2-5
clone_size: -

cdr3_aa: CASSLYLGTGGSEQYF
cdr3_nt: TGTGCCAGCAGTCTGTACCTCGGGACAGGGGGCTCCGAGCAGTACTTC
v_call: TRBV25-1
d_call: TRBD1
j_call: TRBJ2-7
clone_size: few

cdr3_aa: CASSLGQPGLYGYTF
cdr3_nt: TGTGCCAGCAGCTTAGGACAGCCCGGACTGTATGGCTACACCTTC
v_call: TRBV7-9
d_call: -
j_call: TRBJ1-2
clone_size: few

cdr3_aa: CASSEGRGAGVAEQFF
cdr3_nt: TGTGCCAGCAGTGAAGGTCGGGGGGCAGGGGTCGCTGAGCAGTTCTTC
v_call: TRBV25-1
d_call: -
j_call: TRBJ2-1
clone_size: few

cdr3_aa: CASYKSTNEKLFF
cdr3_nt: TGTGCCAGCTATAAGTCCACTAATGAAAAACTGTTTTTT
v_call: TRBV2
d_call: -
j_call: TRBJ1-4
clone_size: -

cdr3_aa: CASSLATSGEGTQYF
cdr3_nt: TGCGCCAGCAGCTTGGCGACTAGCGGGGAGGGGACCCAGTACTTC
v_call: TRBV5-1
d_call: TRBD2
j_call: TRBJ2-5
clone_size: few